The next 3 T cell receptor beta chains were all read from a single sample in a study of shared clonotypes between healthy human individuals. Some clones are missing from TCRdb's copy, which holds only in-frame ones; the method was immunoSEQ multiplex PCR. The top ten clones hold roughly 0.45% of a sample with over a million clones, approximately 98% of them seen once. The sequenced sample was naive CD4+ T cells sorted from blood. Subset described: CD45RA+ positively selected. These receptors all stem from a man aged 25-40 years in good health.

The chain links TRBV5-6 to TRBJ2-7; D is unclear. In germline, CDR1 is SGHDT, CDR2 YYEEEE. The CDR3 totals 14 residues. Between the trimmed V and J ends, which lost 4 bases and 0 bases, there was a span of 11 bases. For the CDR3, the DNA is TGTGCCAGCAGCGCAAGGGTAAGCTCCTACGAGCAGTACTTC. This codes for CASSARVSSYEQYF.

The J gene is TRBJ2-7, the V gene TRBV4-2, with 10 bases fitting TRBD2. Per germline, CDR1 LGHNA and CDR2 YNFKEQ. V shed 0 bases and J 9 bases; nucleotides not matched to a gene: 11. This CDR3 spans 16 amino acids. CDR3 region: CASSQDQAAGGFWQYF. The CDR3 DNA is TGTGCCAGCAGCCAAGATCAGGCAGCGGGAGGGTTCTGGCAGTACTTC.

The chain joins TRBV5-1 to TRBJ1-2; 10 bases match TRBD1. CDR1 and CDR2 (germline): SGHRS, YFSETQ. V lost 0 bases to trimming and J lost 12 bases; unmatched junction nucleotides: 5. The CDR3 extends over 13 amino acids. The CDR3 reads CASSLAETGGNTF. The CDR3 DNA reads TGCGCCAGCAGCTTGGCCGAGACAGGGGGCAACACCTTC.